The TCR beta chain under discussion was sequenced for a study of OX40 agonist ivuxolimab in advanced cancers. Study-wide findings and caveats: Those patients achieving a partial response at 0.1-3.0 mg/kg showed among the lowest clonal expansion. Dosing at 0.1 to 3.0 mg/kg was accompanied by clonal expansion of CD4+ and CD8+ blood T cells by week 6.

As regards this clone: Its antigen is unknown.

The CDR3 loop spans 14 amino acids. V gave up 6 bases and J gave up 3 bases; unmatched junction bases: 9. In germline, CDR1 is GTSNPN, CDR2 SVGIG (reference sequence). Peripheral blood came from all dose cohorts at three timepoints. Here immunoSEQ multiplex PCR was the method, and the copy in TCRdb shows in-frame clones only, minus some. This sample has 35,000 to 45,000 clones, with 80% found just once. The chain links TRBV30 to TRBJ2-3, with 7 bases that match TRBD2. This receptor was obtained from an adult with an advanced solid tumor such as melanoma, head and neck, liver or kidney cancer. The material sequenced was CD4+ or CD8+ T cells sorted from blood, taken in a trial of the OX40 agonist ivuxolimab. The CDR3 coding sequence is TGTGCCTGCCGGGAGGCGGGTGGGACAGATACGCAGTATTTT. Translation: CACREAGGTDTQYF. Looking up the rest from reference TRBV30 and TRBJ2-3 gives the full variable domain: SQTIHQWPATLVQPVGSPLSLECTVEGTSNPNLYWYRQAAGRGLQLLFYSVGIGQISSEVPQNLSASRPQDRQFILSSKKLLLSDSGFYLCACREAGGTDTQYFGPGTRLTVL.